Listed below are T cell receptor beta chains from one sample, sequenced in a study of blood T cell repertoires in COVID-19. Produced via immunoSEQ multiplex PCR; TCRdb's table is partial and in-frame only. Of roughly 350,000 clones in the sample, about 90% were seen once. The sample taken for sequencing was peripheral blood. These receptors were collected from a woman aged 45-59 years with COVID-19, enrolled during active disease. CDR3s include the opening cysteine and the closing phenylalanine or tryptophan. D genes are given only for firm matches. Only some rows state a clone size, as once, few, many or a class for expanded clones.

abundance	d_gene	j_gene	v_gene	CDR3aa	CDR3nt
NA	TRBD2	TRBJ2-1	TRBV27	CASSLGLAGPEEQFF	TGTGCCAGCAGTCTGGGACTAGCGGGACCCGAGGAGCAGTTCTTC
NA	NA	TRBJ2-7	TRBV10-3	CAISESSGFYEQYF	TGTGCCATCAGTGAGTCTTCAGGGTTCTACGAGCAGTACTTC
once	TRBD2	TRBJ2-5	TRBV29-1	CSVRLAGLETQYF	TGCAGCGTGAGACTAGCGGGACTCGAGACCCAGTACTTC
NA	NA	TRBJ2-6	TRBV27	CACGGNSGANVLTF	TGTGCTTGTGGGGGCAACTCTGGGGCCAACGTCCTGACTTTC
NA	TRBD1	TRBJ2-2	TRBV24-1	CAIGQGVTGELFF	TGTGCCATAGGACAGGGGGTAACCGGGGAGCTGTTTTTT
NA	NA	TRBJ1-5	TRBV7-2	CASSLDSQYNQPQHF	TGTGCCAGCAGCTTAGATTCACAGTACAATCAGCCCCAGCATTTT
NA	NA	TRBJ2-7	TRBV4-2	CASSQDASSENYEQYF	TGTGCCAGCAGCCAAGACGCGTCTAGCGAGAACTACGAGCAGTACTTC
NA	TRBD1	TRBJ1-2	TRBV19	CASSTRYTGGSYGYTF	TGTGCCAGTAGTACTAGGTATACAGGGGGATCCTATGGCTACACCTTC
few	NA	TRBJ1-3	TRBV3-1/TRBV3-2	CASSHSVGNTIYF	TGTGCCAGCAGCCACTCTGTTGGAAACACCATATATTTT
NA	NA	TRBJ1-1	TRBV24-1	CATIGRGNTEAFF	TGTGCCACCATTGGCAGGGGCAACACTGAAGCTTTCTTT
NA	TRBD1	TRBJ1-4	TRBV12-5	CASGSGTGVEKLFF	TGTGCTAGTGGTTCGGGGACAGGGGTTGAAAAACTGTTTTTT
NA	NA	TRBJ2-3	TRBV5-4	CASSLMAEGGDTQYF	TGTGCCAGCAGCTTGATGGCGGAGGGGGGGGATACGCAGTATTTT
NA	TRBD1	TRBJ2-7	TRBV27	CASSLGTGLREQYF	TGTGCCAGCAGTTTGGGGACAGGGTTGAGGGAGCAGTACTTC
NA	TRBD1	TRBJ2-3	TRBV11-3	CASSLAGTASTDTQYF	TGTGCCAGCAGCTTAGCCGGGACAGCTAGCACAGATACGCAGTATTTT
NA	NA	TRBJ2-7	TRBV19	CASSGSREEQYF	TGTGCCAGTAGTGGCTCGAGGGAAGAGCAGTACTTC
NA	TRBD1	TRBJ1-2	TRBV20-1	CSASGAGGNYGYTF	TGCAGTGCTAGTGGGGCAGGGGGCAACTATGGCTACACCTTC